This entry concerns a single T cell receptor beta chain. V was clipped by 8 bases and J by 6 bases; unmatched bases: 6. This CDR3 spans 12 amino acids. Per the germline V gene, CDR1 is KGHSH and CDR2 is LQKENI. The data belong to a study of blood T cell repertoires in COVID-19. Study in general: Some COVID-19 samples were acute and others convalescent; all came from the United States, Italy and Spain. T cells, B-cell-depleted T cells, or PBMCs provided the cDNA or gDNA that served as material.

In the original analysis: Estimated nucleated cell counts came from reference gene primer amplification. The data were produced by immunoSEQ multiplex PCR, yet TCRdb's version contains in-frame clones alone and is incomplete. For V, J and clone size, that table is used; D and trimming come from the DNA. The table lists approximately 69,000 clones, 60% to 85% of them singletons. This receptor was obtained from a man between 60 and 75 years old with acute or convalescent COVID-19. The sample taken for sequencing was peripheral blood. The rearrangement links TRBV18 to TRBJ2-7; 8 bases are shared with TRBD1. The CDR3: CASMTGEGEQYF. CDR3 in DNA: TGTGCCAGCATGACAGGGGAAGGCGAGCAGTACTTC.